Each of the 10 T cell receptor beta chains below was sequenced from the same sample in a study of blood T cell repertoires in COVID-19. The method was immunoSEQ multiplex PCR; TCRdb's version includes in-frame clones alone and lacks a portion of them. The sample contains 250,000 to 300,000 clones, about 87% of which appear only once. Sequencing was done on a sample of peripheral blood. Receptor source: a woman in her fifties or sixties with COVID-19, enrolled during active disease.

The CDR3 DNA sequence: TGTGCCAGCTCACGTGACCCGGGACTGGACACTGAAGCTTTCTTT. Encoded protein: CASSRDPGLDTEAFF. V gene TRBV18 combines with J gene TRBJ1-1, with D possibly being TRBD1 (5 bases). Germline-derived CDR1 and CDR2 are KGHSH and LQKENI. The CDR3 consists of 15 residues. V was cut by 4 bases and J by 3 bases, with 15 bases left in between.

The J gene is TRBJ1-1, the V gene TRBV7-9; 9 bases are shared with TRBD1. Germline V CDR1 and CDR2: SEHNR, FQNEAQ (reference sequence). V shed 3 bases and J 1 base; nucleotides not matched to a gene: 3. The CDR3 totals 15 residues. In DNA, the CDR3 is TGTGCCAGCAGCTTTTGGACAGGGGCGAACACTGAAGCTTTCTTT. Translation gives CASSFWTGANTEAFF.

The chain recombines TRBV3-1 (or the pseudogene TRBV3-2) with TRBJ1-2; TRBD1 is a possible D gene (6 bases). The CDR3 loop spans 17 amino acids. The ends were cut back, 4 bases at V and 5 bases at J, with 23 bases in the middle. Per germline, CDR1 LGHDT and CDR2 YNNKEL (reference sequence). Here the CDR3 DNA reads TGTGCCAGCAGCCTCAGGGGCGACCGCCAAATTGGGTATGGCTACACCTTC. Its translation: CASSLRGDRQIGYGYTF.

V is TRBV5-1 and J is TRBJ2-6, with no clear D. CDR3 size: 11 residues. Trimming pared 0 bases from V and 12 bases from J, leaving 4 bases between. Germline CDR1 is SGHRS and CDR2 is YFSETQ. The CDR3 is CASSLGSVLTF. The CDR3 DNA is TGCGCCAGCAGCTTGGGCAGCGTCCTGACTTTC.

The rearrangement links TRBV11-2 to TRBJ1-5; D uncertain. Germline V gene data show CDR1 as SGHAT and CDR2 as FQNNGV. The CDR3 extends over 13 amino acids. V was clipped by 3 bases and J by 6 bases, with 9 bases between them. The CDR3 is CASSLGPIQPQHF. CDR3 bases: TGTGCCAGCAGCTTGGGCCCGATTCAGCCCCAGCATTTT.

V gene TRBV7-2 combines with J gene TRBJ1-5; 7 bases line up with TRBD1. Trimming took 2 bases from V and 6 from J; bases not matched to a gene: 7. Germline values: CDR1 SGHTA, CDR2 FQGNSA. CDR3 length equals 15 residues. The CDR3 coding sequence is TGTGCCAGCAGCTTAAGACAGGGTGGTGGTCAGCCCCAGCATTTT. This translates into CASSLRQGGGQPQHF. The complete variable domain, with remaining parts taken from reference TRBV7-2 and TRBJ1-5, reads GAGVSQSPSNKVTEKGKDVELRCDPISGHTALYWYRQSLGQGLEFLIYFQGNSAPDKSGLPSDRFSAERTGGSVSTLTIQRTQQEDSAVYLCASSLRQGGGQPQHFGDGTRLSIL.

CDR3 nucleotide sequence: TGTGCCAGCAGTTTATCCCGGGGGTCCTACGAGCAGTACTTC. Protein product: CASSLSRGSYEQYF. The chain has TRBV27 and TRBJ2-7; TRBD2 is a possible D gene (6 bases). V lost 0 bases to trimming and J lost 1 base, with 7 bases between them. Germline V gene lookup returns CDR1 MNHEY and CDR2 SMNVEV (reference sequence). CDR3 length: 14 amino acids.

This sequence joins TRBV4-1 and TRBJ2-5, with TRBD2 identical over 10 bases. With V trimmed by 1 base and J by 3 bases, 5 bases remained unmatched. Germline values: CDR1 MGHRA, CDR2 YSYEKL. This CDR3 is 16 amino acids long. The CDR3: CASSQGSLAGEETQYF. CDR3 DNA: TGCGCCAGCAGCCAAGGGTCCCTAGCGGGAGAAGAGACCCAGTACTTC.

This chain connects TRBV7-2 to TRBJ2-5; D is possibly TRBD1 (6 bases). Germline CDR1 reads SGHTA; CDR2 reads FQGNSA. The CDR3 consists of 15 residues. Trimming took 1 base from V and 5 from J, leaving 14 bases between them. CDR3 sequence: CASSLGTGLLETQYF. CDR3 bases: TGTGCCAGCAGCTTAGGTACAGGGTTGTTGGAGACCCAGTACTTC.

This chain uses TRBV9 with TRBJ1-5, with TRBD1 as a possible D gene (6 bases). The V gene lost 3 bases and the J gene lost 4 bases, with 14 bases spanning the gap. Looked up from germline, CDR1 is SGDLS and CDR2 is YYNGEE. There are 15 residues in the CDR3. The CDR3 protein is CASSATGSWNQPQHF. CDR3 nucleotides: TGTGCCAGCAGCGCCACAGGGTCATGGAATCAGCCCCAGCATTTT. The complete variable domain, with remaining parts taken from reference TRBV9 and TRBJ1-5, reads DSGVTQTPKHLITATGQRVTLRCSPRSGDLSVYWYQQSLDQGLQFLIQYYNGEERAKGNILERFSAQQFPDLHSELNLSSLELGDSALYFCASSATGSWNQPQHFGDGTRLSIL.